These 21 T cell receptor beta chains came from one sample sequenced in a study of blood T cell repertoires in COVID-19. Here immunoSEQ multiplex PCR was the method, and the copy in TCRdb shows in-frame clones only, minus some. The data contain just over 200,000 clones, 80% to 90% of them singletons. Sequencing was carried out using peripheral blood. All receptors derive from a man older than 75 with acute or convalescent COVID-19.

J is TRBJ2-3 and V is TRBV24-1, with 9 bases fitting TRBD1. Germline values: CDR1 KGHDR, CDR2 SFDVKD. Trimming cost V 4 bases and J 5 bases; bases outside gene matches: 9. The CDR3 loop spans 16 amino acids. The CDR3 sequence is CATSDPGTGYEDTQYF. The CDR3 bases are TGTGCCACCAGTGACCCAGGGACAGGGTATGAAGATACGCAGTATTTT.

This clone has a single count. The germline gene is not matched at one end of the junction; a read error may be the cause. The V gene is TRBV11-2, the J gene TRBJ2-5; possibly TRBD2 for D (5 bases). Germline V gene lookup returns CDR1 SGHAT and CDR2 FQNNGV. The CDR3 sequence is 14 residues long. CDR3 sequence: CASTLGSVQETQYF. CDR3 nucleotide sequence: TGTGCCAGCACCTTAGGGAGTGTCCAAGAGACCCAGTACTTC.

The chain couples TRBV6-5 to TRBJ2-5; D is perhaps TRBD2 (5 bases). The length of the CDR3 is 15 residues. Germline V gene data show CDR1 as MNHEY and CDR2 as SVGAGI. Deletions cut 7 bases from V and 4 bases from J, with 19 bases between. CDR3: CASTGSGIRGETQYF. Here the CDR3 DNA reads TGTGCCAGCACTGGGTCGGGGATTAGAGGAGAGACCCAGTACTTC.

This chain connects TRBV5-1 to TRBJ1-1; no definite D call. Germline V gene data show CDR1 as SGHRS and CDR2 as YFSETQ. The CDR3 length is 14 residues. The ends were cut back, 4 bases at V and 3 bases at J, with 13 bases in the middle. The CDR3 sequence is CASSATRGHTEAFF. DNA of the CDR3: TGCGCCAGCAGCGCGACCCGTGGGCACACTGAAGCTTTCTTT.

The genes are TRBV7-2 and TRBJ1-6; unclear D gene. The CDR3 has 15 amino acids. Trimming stripped 8 bases from V and 10 bases from J, with 21 bases between. Germline V lookup: CDR1 SGHTA, CDR2 FQGNSA. CDR3 loop: CASLSFNGYSSPLHF. The CDR3 region has the DNA TGTGCCAGCTTATCCTTCAACGGGTATTCGTCACCCCTCCACTTT.

V gene TRBV7-9 combines with J gene TRBJ1-2; D perhaps matches TRBD1 (6 bases). This CDR3 spans 16 amino acids. The V end was cut by 5 bases, the J end by 2 bases, with 18 bases between. The germline gives CDR1 SEHNR, CDR2 FQNEAQ (reference sequence). The CDR3 region is CASSTREGGGNYGYTF. The CDR3 DNA reads TGTGCCAGCAGCACTAGGGAGGGGGGAGGCAACTATGGCTACACCTTC. The entire variable domain, with the rest obtained from reference TRBV7-9 and TRBJ1-2, is as follows: DTGVSQNPRHKITKRGQNVTFRCDPISEHNRLYWYRQTLGQGPEFLTYFQNEAQLEKSRLLSDRFSAERPKGSFSTLEIQRTEQGDSAMYLCASSTREGGGNYGYTFGSGTRLTVV.

The gene calls are TRBV9 and TRBJ2-1; 11 bases are shared with TRBD2. Per the germline V gene, CDR1 is SGDLS and CDR2 is YYNGEE. The V segment lost 4 bases and the J segment 9 bases; nucleotides outside the gene matches: 9. The CDR3 runs to 15 residues. CDR3 DNA: TGTGCCAGCAGCCCCCGAGTAGCGGGAGGGAGTGAGCAGTTCTTC. Amino acid sequence: CASSPRVAGGSEQFF.

The chain joins TRBV10-2 to TRBJ2-3; possibly TRBD2 for D (6 bases). The CDR3 length is 15 residues. In germline, CDR1 is WSHSY, CDR2 SAAADI. V gave up 2 bases and J gave up 0 bases, with 9 bases separating them. In nucleotides, the CDR3 is TGCGCCAGCAGTGAGGGCGGGATTAGCACAGATACGCAGTATTTT. Translated, it gives CASSEGGISTDTQYF.

The chain is built from TRBV28 and TRBJ2-4; no reliable D call. The CDR3 runs to 15 residues. Germline V CDR1 and CDR2: MDHEN, SYDVKM. Trimming shortened V by 3 bases and J by 0 bases, and 9 bases separated the two germline ends. The DNA for the CDR3 is TGTGCCAGCAGTTTGGGCCTTTTAGCCAAAAACATTCAGTACTTC. This translates into CASSLGLLAKNIQYF.

This chain links TRBV18 with TRBJ2-5, with a tentative D call TRBD2 (6 bases). The germline gives CDR1 KGHSH, CDR2 LQKENI. The V end was cut by 3 bases, the J end by 5 bases, with 22 bases between. There are 17 residues in the CDR3. The CDR3 sequence is CASSPSSGTGSLETQYF. The CDR3 DNA is TGTGCCAGCTCACCGTCCTCCGGGACTGGCTCGTTGGAGACCCAGTACTTC.

Comments on this clone: The same CDR3 can be traced to other DNA sequences in this sample. The chain joins TRBV5-1 to TRBJ2-3; D unresolved. CDR1 and CDR2 from the germline V gene are SGHRS and YFSETQ. CDR3 size: 13 residues. V dropped 2 bases and J dropped 1 base, with 5 bases sitting between them. The CDR3 loop reads CASSFTGTDTQYF. CDR3 nucleotides: TGCGCCAGCAGCTTTACTGGCACAGATACGCAGTATTTT.

The chain carries TRBV9 and TRBJ2-1; 8 bases line up with TRBD2. This CDR3 has 16 residues. Germline V gene lookup returns CDR1 SGDLS and CDR2 YYNGEE. Trimming took 0 bases from V and 12 from J; bases not matched to a gene: 14. The CDR3 loop reads CASSVVSLAGATPQFF. Here the CDR3 DNA reads TGTGCCAGCAGCGTAGTTAGTCTAGCGGGTGCCACCCCGCAGTTCTTC. Full variable domain (missing parts from reference TRBV9 and TRBJ2-1): DSGVTQTPKHLITATGQRVTLRCSPRSGDLSVYWYQQSLDQGLQFLIQYYNGEERAKGNILERFSAQQFPDLHSELNLSSLELGDSALYFCASSVVSLAGATPQFFGPGTRLTVL.

The rearrangement links TRBV6-5 to TRBJ2-3; tentative D call: TRBD2 (7 bases). Germline V CDR1 and CDR2: MNHEY, SVGAGI. This CDR3 spans 15 amino acids. The V end lost 2 bases, the J end lost 3 bases, and 12 bases lay between the germline ends. The CDR3 DNA reads TGTGCCAGCAGTTACGGGGGAGGGGGGACAGATACGCAGTATTTT. Its protein product is CASSYGGGGTDTQYF.

J is TRBJ2-5 and V is TRBV5-1; 10 bases map to TRBD2. CDR3 length: 15 amino acids. V dropped 2 bases and J dropped 5; count of bases not matched to a gene: 6. CDR1 is SGHRS and CDR2 is YFSETQ in the germline V gene. Here the CDR3 DNA reads TGCGCCAGCAGCTTTTCTAGCGGGAGCAGGGAGACCCAGTACTTC. Residues: CASSFSSGSRETQYF.

In regard to this clone: The same CDR3 can be traced to other DNA sequences in this sample. The CDR3 DNA is TGTGCCAGTAGGACTAGCGGGAGGTCCTACGAGCAGTACTTC. This sequence encodes CASRTSGRSYEQYF. This sequence joins TRBV19 and TRBJ2-7, with TRBD2 matching 13 bases. Germline CDR1 reads LNHDA; CDR2 reads SQIVND (reference sequence). V dropped 6 bases and J dropped 1; count of bases not matched to a gene: 0. The CDR3 is made up of 14 amino acids.

This chain joins TRBV30 and TRBJ2-7, with 9 nucleotides matching TRBD1. Losses at the gene ends were 3 bases for V and 6 bases for J; bases not matched to a gene: 3. Looked up from germline, CDR1 is GTSNPN and CDR2 is SVGIG (reference sequence). This CDR3 spans 12 amino acids. CDR3 region: CAWSRQGVEQYV. For the CDR3, the DNA is TGTGCCTGGAGCCGACAGGGGGTCGAGCAGTACGTC.

The genes are TRBV19 and TRBJ2-7; D may be TRBD1 (5 bases). This CDR3 contains 15 residues. Trimming cost V 5 bases and J 5 bases, with 19 bases left between them. CDR1 is LNHDA, CDR2 SQIVND, per germline (reference sequence). CDR3 DNA: TGTGCCAGTAGTCCCCTAGGGGCACCCCAAGACGAGCAGTACTTC. Protein product: CASSPLGAPQDEQYF. Looking up the rest from reference TRBV19 and TRBJ2-7 gives the full variable domain: DGGITQSPKYLFRKEGQNVTLSCEQNLNHDAMYWYRQDPGQGLRLIYYSQIVNDFQKGDIAEGYSVSREKKESFPLTVTSAQKNPTAFYLCASSPLGAPQDEQYFGPGTRLTVT.

This chain links TRBV7-3 with TRBJ1-3, with 7 bases matching TRBD1. Trimming removed 5 bases from V and 3 bases from J; junction bases left unmatched: 16. The CDR3 runs to 18 residues. Per the germline V gene, CDR1 is SGHTA and CDR2 is FQGTGA. The CDR3 is CASSLSPGTGAFGNTIYF. In nucleotides, the CDR3 is TGTGCCAGCAGCCTATCGCCGGGAACAGGGGCTTTTGGAAACACCATATATTTT.

The V call is TRBV19, the J call TRBJ2-1, with 7 bases that match TRBD2. Germline CDR1 is LNHDA and CDR2 is SQIVND (reference sequence). Trimming cost V 3 bases and J 7 bases; bases outside gene matches: 3. This CDR3 contains 13 residues. CDR3 sequence reads: CASSIGGINEQFF. The CDR3 DNA is TGTGCCAGTAGTATCGGGGGGATAAATGAGCAGTTCTTC.

The gene calls are TRBV5-1 and TRBJ2-3; 9 positions agree with TRBD2. CDR3 length: 13 residues. Germline V gives CDR1 SGHRS, CDR2 YFSETQ. V was clipped by 5 bases and J by 14 bases; unmatched bases: 12. In nucleotides, the CDR3 is TGCGCCAGCAGTCTTGGTCCTAGCGGGGACTGGTATTTT. This gives the protein CASSLGPSGDWYF.

The chain links TRBV6-2 or TRBV6-3 to TRBJ1-1; possibly TRBD1 for D (6 bases). V was shortened by 2 bases and J by 6 bases, with 13 bases between the two germline ends. Germline assignment: CDR1 MNHEY and CDR2 SVGEGT. CDR3 size: 14 residues. This CDR3 is CASSYNRVVSEAFF. For the CDR3, the DNA is TGTGCCAGCAGTTACAACAGGGTAGTTTCTGAAGCTTTCTTT.